Listed below are T cell receptor beta chains from one sample, sequenced in a study of blood T cell repertoires in COVID-19. Repertoires were generated with immunoSEQ multiplex PCR, while TCRdb's copy carries only in-frame clones and drops some. The sample contains about 190,000 clones, 70% to 90% of which appear only once. The specimen sequenced was peripheral blood. The receptors were gathered from a man aged 65 to 79 with active or convalescent COVID-19. CDR3s include the opening cysteine and the closing phenylalanine or tryptophan. The D gene is left open where the match is weak. Expanded clones get a size class; other rows say once, few or many, or leave the size out.

D gene	clone size	V gene	J gene	CDR3 DNA	CDR3 protein
TRBD1	NA	TRBV18	TRBJ2-4	TGTGCCAGCTCACTTGGACAGGGGGCAGTAAACATTCAGTACTTC	CASSLGQGAVNIQYF
TRBD2	NA	TRBV28	TRBJ2-3	TGTGCCAGCAGTTTATCCCAGCGGGGTACGCAGTATTTT	CASSLSQRGTQYF
NA	NA	TRBV6-2/TRBV6-3	TRBJ1-6	TGTGCCAGCAGTTACGTCCTTTCACCCCTCCACTTT	CASSYVLSPLHF
TRBD1	NA	TRBV7-2	TRBJ1-3	TGTGCCAGCAGCTGGACAGGGTTAGCCCCTGGAAACACCATATATTTT	CASSWTGLAPGNTIYF
NA	NA	TRBV5-3	TRBJ2-1	TGTGCCAAATCTGGGAGATCACAGCAGTTCTTC	CAKSGRSQQFF
NA	NA	TRBV6-2/TRBV6-3	TRBJ1-3	TGTGCCAGCAGTTATCCAGACACCATATATTTT	CASSYPDTIYF
NA	NA	TRBV19	TRBJ1-5	TGTGCCAGTAGTGGAGGGTCGGGCAATCAGCCCCAGCATTTT	CASSGGSGNQPQHF
NA	once	TRBV5-5	TRBJ1-4	TGTGCCAGCAGCTTGGTGGGGCCGGGCCCAAAACTGTTTTTT	CASSLVGPGPKLFF
NA	NA	TRBV3-1/TRBV3-2	TRBJ1-2	TGTGCCAGCAGCCAAGACCTGAGCCCCACAGTTTATGGCTACACCTTC	CASSQDLSPTVYGYTF
NA	NA	TRBV5-4	TRBJ2-1	TGTGCCAGCAGCTTGGGCCTCCTCAACTCCAGGGAGCAGTTCTTC	CASSLGLLNSREQFF
TRBD1	few	TRBV19	TRBJ2-1	TGTGCCAGTAGTAGGACAGGGGGTAACAATGAGCAGTTCTTC	CASSRTGGNNEQFF